The text below deals with one TCR beta chain. The target antigen is unknown. This table comes from immunoSEQ multiplex PCR, and its TCRdb copy is limited to in-frame clones, with some not included. Here the sample spans about 99,000 clones, roughly nine tenths being singletons. This specimen belongs to a study of OX40 agonist ivuxolimab in advanced cancers. Study-wide context: Three individuals attained partial responses, comprising one hepatocellular carcinoma case and two cutaneous melanoma cases.

Germline assignment: CDR1 SGHVS and CDR2 FQNEAQ. The CDR3 has 16 residues. The V segment lost 5 bases and the J segment 2 bases; nucleotides outside the gene matches: 10. Overall study findings and caveats: Partial responders receiving 0.1-3.0 mg/kg showed among the lowest clonal expansion.

The sequencing used CD4+ or CD8+ T cells sorted from blood, collected in a trial of the OX40 agonist ivuxolimab. The sequence came from an adult with an advanced solid tumor such as melanoma, head and neck, liver or kidney cancer. The chain joins TRBV7-8 to TRBJ2-3; 7 positions match TRBD2. The CDR3 nucleotides read TGTGCCAGCAGCAGAAGGCTCGCGGGGGACACAGATACGCAGTATTTT. Its protein is CASSRRLAGDTDTQYF.